A single sample gave rise to the 29 T cell receptor beta chains below, sequenced in a study of T cell clonotyping in hematopoietic cell transplantation (dated by TCRdb to 2020 to 2023). The library was produced with the immunoSEQ multiplex PCR assay. The clones in this table, taken by TCRdb from immuneACCESS, are in-frame only. Not every clone is retained; where verified, under half of the shortfall comes from an unresolved V gene, and the cause of the rest is unknown. The sample contains more than 70,000 clones, 90% to 97% of them found a single time. Jointly, the top ten make up about 1.8% of the sample. The time point label here, explained by the study, means: recipient sample about 28 days before transplant, after cytoreduction. This specimen consisted of peripheral blood mononuclear cells, obtained before stem cell transplant. These receptors were taken from a woman in her forties or fifties with acute myeloid leukemia. Some clones in this sample may be carry-over from other donors' samples.

This rearrangement joins TRBV2 to TRBJ2-3; 14 positions match TRBD2. The germline CDR1 and CDR2 sequences are SNHLY and FYNNEI. Trimming took 4 bases from V and 3 from J; bases not matched to a gene: 0. The CDR3 consists of 15 residues. In nucleotides, the CDR3 is TGTGCCAGCAGTGGACTAGCGGGAGGGACAGATACGCAGTATTTT. Amino acids: CASSGLAGGTDTQYF. Full variable domain (outside the CDR3, taken from reference TRBV2 and TRBJ2-3): EPEVTQTPSHQVTQMGQEVILRCVPISNHLYFYWYRQILGQKVEFLVSFYNNEISEKSEIFDDQFSVERPDGSNFTLKIRSTKLEDSAMYFCASSGLAGGTDTQYFGPGTRLTVL.

In the case of this clone: The junction does not match germline at one end; this may be a read error. This rearrangement joins TRBV7-7 to TRBJ2-5; 7 bases match TRBD1. CDR1 is SSHAT, CDR2 FNYEAQ, per germline (reference sequence). This CDR3 has 13 residues. For the CDR3, the DNA is TGTGCTAGCAGCTCAGGGGGACGAGAGACCCAGTACTTC. This codes for CASSSGGRETQYF.

The V call is TRBV27, the J call TRBJ2-7, with 7 nucleotides matching TRBD1. Germline values: CDR1 MNHEY, CDR2 SMNVEV (reference sequence). The V segment lost 4 bases and the J segment 3 bases; nucleotides outside the gene matches: 9. This CDR3 region has 15 residues. The CDR3 loop reads CASSSTGNYDYEQYF. Here the CDR3 DNA reads TGTGCCAGCAGTTCGACAGGGAACTACGACTACGAGCAGTACTTC.

This chain joins TRBV5-1 and TRBJ1-4; D gene unclear. The CDR3 loop spans 16 amino acids. From germline, CDR1 is SGHRS and CDR2 YFSETQ. The V and J ends lost 1 base and 0 bases respectively, with 10 bases between them. The CDR3 region is CASSLMYQATNEKLFF. As DNA, the CDR3 is TGCGCCAGCAGCTTGATGTATCAGGCAACTAATGAAAAACTGTTTTTT.

The chain uses TRBV7-2 and TRBJ2-3; TRBD2 matches 9 bases. The CDR3 totals 16 residues. With 1 base clipped from V and 2 bases from J, the junction kept 4 bases outside the gene matches. The germline CDR1 and CDR2 sequences are SGHTA and FQGNSA. The CDR3 nucleotides are TGTGCCAGCAGCTTAGGGCTAGCGGGGCCCACAGATACGCAGTATTTT. As protein: CASSLGLAGPTDTQYF.

The count of this clone is one. The CDR3 DNA sequence: TGTGCCAGCAGTCGTGGAAGCGGGAGTAGTCTGGATACGCAGTATTTT. Amino acids: CASSRGSGSSLDTQYF. V usage is TRBV27 and J usage is TRBJ2-3; TRBD2 matches at 8 bases. The CDR3 is made up of 16 amino acids. V gave up 5 bases and J gave up 6 bases; unmatched junction bases: 13. The germline V gene has CDR1 MNHEY and CDR2 SMNVEV (reference sequence).

This clone has a single count. V gene TRBV20-1 combines with J gene TRBJ2-7, with D unresolved. CDR1 and CDR2 (germline): DFQATT, SNEGSKA (reference sequence). This CDR3 has 11 residues. Trimming removed 5 bases at V and 2 bases at J, with 7 bases between. CDR3 nucleotides: TGCAGTGCTGGCCTTACCTACGAGCAGTACTTC. Protein: CSAGLTYEQYF.

This sequence joins TRBV19 and TRBJ1-1; D is unresolved. The CDR3 length is 13 residues. V dropped 0 bases and J dropped 4 bases, with 6 bases sitting between them. Germline CDR1 LNHDA, CDR2 SQIVND (reference sequence). The CDR3 coding sequence is TGTGCCAGTAGTATAGATCGGAGCACTGAAGCTTTCTTT. It yields the protein CASSIDRSTEAFF.

This chain links TRBV28 with TRBJ1-5; D is uncertain. This CDR3 is built from 12 residues. Trimming took 6 bases from V and 7 from J, leaving 10 bases between them. The V gene's germline CDR1 is MDHEN and CDR2 SYDVKM. As DNA, the CDR3 is TGTGCCAGCAGAACAGAAGGGCAGCCCCAGCATTTT. Protein sequence: CASRTEGQPQHF.

The count of this clone is one. This chain joins TRBV30 and TRBJ1-1; tentatively, D is TRBD1 (5 bases). Between the trimmed V and J ends, which lost 0 bases and 8 bases, there was a span of 10 bases. The CDR3 is 12 residues long. Germline CDR1 GTSNPN, CDR2 SVGIG (reference sequence). The CDR3 coding sequence is TGTGCCTGGAGTGTGGGGCGCATCGAAGCTTTCTTT. It codes for CAWSVGRIEAFF.

The rearrangement uses TRBV6-5 and TRBJ1-2, with 8 bases fitting TRBD1. This CDR3 is built from 15 residues. The junction had 4 bases not matched to a gene; V was cut back by 0 bases and J by 4 bases. Looked up from germline, CDR1 is MNHEY and CDR2 is SVGAGI. The CDR3 sequence: CASSYSPGGSYGYTF. DNA of the CDR3: TGTGCCAGCAGTTACTCCCCAGGGGGCAGCTATGGCTACACCTTC.

The V gene is TRBV27, the J gene TRBJ2-7; a possible D gene is TRBD1 (5 bases). Germline lookup yields CDR1 MNHEY and CDR2 SMNVEV (reference sequence). Trimming took off 6 bases at V and 1 base at J, with 10 bases between the two ends. The CDR3 spans 13 residues. CDR3 sequence (DNA): TGTGCCAGCAGACAGGAGCCTTCCTACGAGCAGTACTTC. As protein: CASRQEPSYEQYF.

This clone was seen just once. The CDR3 DNA sequence: TGTGCCAGCAACTACAGGGGTTTGAGCACAGATACGCAGTATTTT. It encodes CASNYRGLSTDTQYF. The chain is built from TRBV28 and TRBJ2-3, with 7 positions matching TRBD1. The CDR3 runs 15 residues. Germline loops: CDR1 MDHEN, CDR2 SYDVKM. V shed 7 bases, J shed 0 bases, and the junction held 7 bases outside the gene matches. Complete variable domain (other parts from reference TRBV28 and TRBJ2-3): DVKVTQSSRYLVKRTGEKVFLECVQDMDHENMFWYRQDPGLGLRLIYFSYDVKMKEKGDIPEGYSVSREKKERFSLILESASTNQTSMYLCASNYRGLSTDTQYFGPGTRLTVL.

V usage is TRBV11-2 and J usage is TRBJ2-5; D is possibly TRBD1 (5 bases). Germline V gene sequence: CDR1 SGHAT, CDR2 FQNNGV. The germline V and J ends were trimmed by 3 bases and 1 base, with 9 bases remaining between them. There are 14 residues in the CDR3. The CDR3 here is CASSFGRVQETQYF. In nucleotides, the CDR3 is TGTGCCAGCAGCTTCGGCAGGGTCCAAGAGACCCAGTACTTC. The full variable domain, in which reference TRBV11-2 and TRBJ2-5 provide the parts outside the CDR3, is EAGVAQSPRYKIIEKRQSVAFWCNPISGHATLYWYQQILGQGPKLLIQFQNNGVVDDSQLPKDRFSAERLKGVDSTLKIQPAKLEDSAVYLCASSFGRVQETQYFGPGTRLLVL.

The V call is TRBV6-1, the J call TRBJ1-2, with D tentatively TRBD1 (5 bases). CDR1 and CDR2 (germline): MNHNS, SASEGT. V gave up 6 bases and J gave up 4 bases, with 18 bases separating them. The CDR3 sequence is 15 residues long. Here the CDR3 DNA reads TGTGCCAGCAGGCCACCGGGACTTAACTTCTATGGCTACACCTTC. It encodes CASRPPGLNFYGYTF.

The V and J genes are TRBV28 and TRBJ1-1; D not resolved. The germline gives CDR1 MDHEN, CDR2 SYDVKM. Trimming removed 6 bases at V and 2 bases at J, with 7 bases between. CDR3 length equals 12 residues. This CDR3 reads CASRGGNTEAFF. Here the CDR3 DNA reads TGTGCCAGCAGGGGAGGTAACACTGAAGCTTTCTTT.

This chain links TRBV6-4 with TRBJ2-7; the D gene is possibly TRBD1 (5 bases). Germline CDR1 is MRHNA and CDR2 is SNTAGT. Trimming stripped 6 bases from V and 5 bases from J, with 14 bases between. The CDR3 spans 13 residues. This chain's CDR3 is CASSPNPGNEQYF. CDR3 bases: TGTGCCAGCAGCCCCAATCCAGGGAACGAGCAGTACTTC.

This clone has a single count. The J gene is TRBJ1-5, the V gene TRBV6-1, with 12 bases matching TRBD1. Germline loops: CDR1 MNHNS, CDR2 SASEGT. This CDR3 contains 15 residues. The junction had 9 bases not matched to a gene; V was cut back by 8 bases and J by 7 bases. Here the CDR3 reads CASGMGQGAGQPQHF. The CDR3 DNA sequence: TGTGCCAGCGGAATGGGACAGGGGGCAGGACAGCCCCAGCATTTT.

This sequence joins TRBV19 and TRBJ1-1; no clear D gene. Trimming removed 4 bases from V and 1 base from J, with 7 bases in between. This CDR3 spans 13 amino acids. The V gene's germline CDR1 is LNHDA and CDR2 SQIVND (reference sequence). Written as DNA, the CDR3 is TGTGCCAGTAGTACAGACAAGAACACTGAAGCTTTCTTT. Protein product: CASSTDKNTEAFF.

The chain employs TRBV9 and TRBJ2-5, with 7 positions matching TRBD2. J was trimmed by 5 bases and V by 0 bases; bases with no gene match: 7. Germline V gene lookup returns CDR1 SGDLS and CDR2 YYNGEE. This CDR3 is built from 15 residues. The CDR3 DNA is TGTGCCAGCAGCGTAGGAGGGGAGGGACTGGAGACCCAGTACTTC. Protein: CASSVGGEGLETQYF.

The chain is built from TRBV19 and TRBJ1-2; TRBD1 matches 8 bases. V was clipped by 4 bases and J by 5 bases; unmatched bases: 6. The CDR3 extends over 14 amino acids. The V gene's germline CDR1 is LNHDA and CDR2 SQIVND (reference sequence). In DNA form, the CDR3 reads TGTGCCAGTAGTACGGGACAGGACATGTATGGCTACACCTTC. This encodes CASSTGQDMYGYTF.

This chain joins TRBV10-1 and TRBJ2-7; D is possibly TRBD2 (6 bases). The V gene's germline CDR1 is WNHNN and CDR2 SYGVQD (reference sequence). CDR3 length: 14 amino acids. Trimming took 4 bases from V and 3 from J, leaving 13 bases between them. CDR3: CASSAGVEGYEQYF. The CDR3 bases are TGCGCCAGCAGTGCGGGGGTAGAAGGCTACGAGCAGTACTTC.

The rearrangement links TRBV2 to TRBJ1-6; D is unresolved. CDR1 SNHLY and CDR2 FYNNEI come from the germline V gene. This CDR3 has 15 amino acids. The germline V and J ends were trimmed by 2 bases and 10 bases, with 15 bases remaining between them. The DNA of the CDR3 is TGTGCCAGCAGTGAACTGGAAATCCCACACTCACCCCTCCACTTT. Amino acids: CASSELEIPHSPLHF.

The V and J genes are TRBV7-3 and TRBJ1-2; 8 bases align to TRBD1. This CDR3 region has 14 residues. The germline CDR1 and CDR2 sequences are SGHTA and FQGTGA. The V segment lost 0 bases and the J segment 6 bases; nucleotides outside the gene matches: 3. This chain's CDR3 is CASSLTRQGHGYTF. The CDR3 nucleotides are TGTGCCAGCAGCTTAACACGACAGGGGCATGGCTACACCTTC.

V usage is TRBV5-8 and J usage is TRBJ2-5; TRBD2 might be the D (5 bases). The CDR3 has 16 residues. Germline assignment: CDR1 SGHTS and CDR2 YDEGEE. The V gene lost 0 bases and the J gene lost 3 bases, with 15 bases spanning the gap. The CDR3 loop reads CASSLGLQTTKETQYF. In nucleotides, the CDR3 is TGTGCCAGCAGCTTGGGTTTGCAGACTACAAAAGAGACCCAGTACTTC.

The chain links TRBV19 to TRBJ2-7, with D hard to call. The CDR3 runs to 13 residues. The germline CDR1 and CDR2 sequences are LNHDA and SQIVND (reference sequence). Between the trimmed V and J ends, which lost 3 bases and 2 bases, there was a span of 8 bases. The DNA of the CDR3 is TGTGCCAGTAGTATTGTGGGCACCTACGAGCAGTACTTC. Amino acid sequence: CASSIVGTYEQYF.

The chain combines TRBV5-6 with TRBJ2-3; D remains unclear. Trimming cost V 3 bases and J 6 bases, with 14 bases left between them. Germline V gives CDR1 SGHDT, CDR2 YYEEEE. The CDR3 extends over 14 amino acids. CDR3 nucleotide sequence: TGTGCCAGCAGCTCGATCCGGGTGGCCGATACGCAGTATTTT. The encoded protein is CASSSIRVADTQYF.

The chain combines TRBV7-3 with TRBJ2-7; D not resolved. Germline V CDR1 and CDR2: SGHTA, FQGTGA. V shed 1 base and J shed 1 base, with 8 bases lying between them. The CDR3 spans 14 residues. CDR3 amino acids: CASSLMGGSYEQYF. The CDR3 DNA sequence: TGTGCCAGCAGCTTAATGGGCGGTTCCTACGAGCAGTACTTC.

The rearrangement joins TRBV28 to TRBJ2-4, with D perhaps being TRBD1 or TRBD2 (5 bases each). Trimming removed 6 bases at V and 4 bases at J, with 13 bases between. The CDR3 sequence is 14 residues long. Germline V gene sequence: CDR1 MDHEN, CDR2 SYDVKM. In DNA, the CDR3 is TGTGCCAGCAGACCGAGGGGACCTAAAAACATTCAGTACTTC. Protein sequence: CASRPRGPKNIQYF.